These 26 T cell receptor beta chains came from one sample sequenced in a study of molecular identifiers for immune sequencing clone quantification. One entry per CDR3 protein, called by TCRdb with MiXCR from the PCR reads. Of under 800,000 distinct CDR3 sequences in the sample, roughly 27% were seen once. Sequences were obtained from naive CD8+ T cells from blood, with Jurkat cell RNA spiked in. Sample subset: FACS-sorted CD8+CD4-CCR7+CD45RA+ naive T cells. The receptors shown here come from a human donor in good health. Some libraries in this study had Jurkat cell RNA spiked in.

The chain uses TRBV28 and TRBJ2-7, with D hard to call. V was trimmed by 5 bases and J by 4 bases, leaving 18 bases between them. This CDR3 region has 15 residues. From germline, CDR1 is MDHEN and CDR2 SYDVKM. The DNA of the CDR3 is TGTGCCAGCAGTCCCCCATCGGATGCTTTTTACGAGCAGTACTTC. Its translation: CASSPPSDAFYEQYF.

About this clonotype: Its ends do not fully match the called genes, so a read error is possible. The chain has TRBV7-2 and TRBJ2-7; perhaps TRBD2 as D (5 bases). CDR3 size: 16 residues. The germline gives CDR1 SGHTA, CDR2 FQGNSA. The CDR3 loop reads CASSSPEAENSCEQYF. CDR3 coding DNA: TGTGCCAGCAGCTCGCCGGAGGCAGAAAACTCCTGCGAGCAGTACTTC.

The chain links TRBV6-6 to TRBJ2-1; the match to TRBD2 covers 9 bases. Trimming at V came to 0 bases and at J to 6 bases, leaving 12 bases not matched to a gene. This CDR3 is 18 amino acids long. Per germline, CDR1 MNHNY and CDR2 SVGAGI (reference sequence). Written as DNA, the CDR3 is TGTGCCAGCAGTTACTCCGTAGATGGAGCGGGGGGCCCCAATGAGCAGTTCTTC. It encodes CASSYSVDGAGGPNEQFF.

The sample holds a few counts of this clonotype. The CDR3 sequence: CASSYFGTGREKLFF. As DNA, the CDR3 is TGTGCCAGCAGTTACTTCGGGACAGGGCGTGAAAAACTGTTTTTT. The chain is built from TRBV6-5 and TRBJ1-4; TRBD1 aligns across 9 bases. Germline CDR1 reads MNHEY; CDR2 reads SVGAGI. V lost 1 base to trimming and J lost 7 bases; unmatched junction nucleotides: 4. This CDR3 comprises 15 residues.

Remarks on this clonotype: Just one base apart from a much larger clone, this may be a read error. V and J are TRBV11-2 and TRBJ2-7, with D unclear. This CDR3 is 14 amino acids long. Germline CDR1 is SGHAT and CDR2 is FQNNGV. V was clipped by 8 bases and J by 2 bases, with 16 bases between them. CDR3 sequence reads: CASRTLTSAYEQYF. The CDR3 DNA sequence: TGTGCCAGCCGCACCCTCACAAGTGCCTACGAGCAGTACTTC.

Ten or more counts support this clonotype. The chain employs TRBV7-9 and TRBJ2-2; the D gene is possibly TRBD1 (5 bases). Germline V CDR1 and CDR2: SEHNR, FQNEAQ (reference sequence). The CDR3 spans 14 residues. V was trimmed by 2 bases and J by 7 bases, leaving 11 bases between them. The CDR3 sequence is CASSLSLQDGELFF. CDR3 coding DNA: TGTGCCAGCAGCTTAAGTCTACAGGACGGGGAGCTGTTTTTT.

This clonotype turned up a few times. The rearrangement uses TRBV7-9 and TRBJ2-5, with 11 bases identical to TRBD2. The CDR3 totals 18 residues. The trim removed 0 bases at V and 2 bases at J, leaving 8 bases unmatched. Per the germline V gene, CDR1 is SEHNR and CDR2 is FQNEAQ (reference sequence). CDR3 in DNA: TGTGCCAGCAGCTTAGCAATTAGGACTAGCGGGTTTCAAGAGACCCAGTACTTC. Translating it yields CASSLAIRTSGFQETQYF.

Notes on this clonotype: Compared with germline, one end of the junction differs, possibly owing to a read error. This chain uses TRBV4-3 with TRBJ2-2; possibly TRBD2 for D (5 bases). Germline values: CDR1 LGHNA, CDR2 YSLEER. This CDR3 is 15 amino acids long. This CDR3 reads CASSLAGRATGELVF. The CDR3 nucleotides are TGCGCCAGCAGCTTGGCGGGCCGCGCCACCGGGGAGCTGGTTTTT.

This clonotype was seen a few times. The V and J genes are TRBV20-1 and TRBJ2-7, with TRBD1 matching 8 bases. CDR1 DFQATT and CDR2 SNEGSKA come from the germline V gene (reference sequence). There are 15 residues in the CDR3. Germline trimming cut 3 bases from V and 5 bases from J; bases unmatched to any gene: 12. The chain's CDR3 is CSASERDRYIHEQYF. In DNA form, the CDR3 reads TGCAGTGCTAGTGAACGGGACAGGTACATCCACGAGCAGTACTTC.

The CDR3 is CASSPTLSMETQYF. The CDR3 nucleotides are TGTGCCAGCAGCCCCACTCTCTCGATGGAGACCCAGTACTTC. The chain links TRBV7-9 to TRBJ2-5; D ambiguous. There are 14 residues in the CDR3. Germline loops: CDR1 SEHNR, CDR2 FQNEAQ (reference sequence). The V gene lost 5 bases and the J gene lost 5 bases, with 15 bases spanning the gap.

J is TRBJ1-3 and V is TRBV20-1, with TRBD1 as a possible D gene (5 bases). CDR3 length: 17 amino acids. Trimming took 0 bases from V and 0 from J, leaving 15 bases between them. Germline V gene lookup returns CDR1 DFQATT and CDR2 SNEGSKA (reference sequence). Here the CDR3 DNA reads TGCAGTGCTAGAGAACCGGGACGGGTAGACTCTGGAAACACCATATATTTT. Amino acids: CSAREPGRVDSGNTIYF.

The table lists this clonotype with many counts. The chain has TRBV4-3 and TRBJ2-7, with 8 bases lining up with TRBD2. Germline loops: CDR1 LGHNA, CDR2 YSLEER. J was trimmed by 3 bases and V by 0 bases; bases with no gene match: 10. The CDR3 loop spans 17 amino acids. The CDR3 DNA is TGCGCCAGCAGCCAAGAAGAACCGGGACTAGTGCACTACGAGCAGTACTTC. Translated, it gives CASSQEEPGLVHYEQYF.

The chain recombines TRBV9 with TRBJ2-1, with 10 positions matching TRBD2. The CDR3 runs to 16 residues. Trimming took 4 bases from V and 7 from J; bases not matched to a gene: 11. Germline loops: CDR1 SGDLS, CDR2 YYNGEE. CDR3 bases: TGTGCCAGCAGCCTTTCTAGCGGGGGCGTCTGGAATGAGCAGTTCTTC. Protein: CASSLSSGGVWNEQFF.

The sample holds many counts of this clonotype. The chain employs TRBV6-5 and TRBJ2-5; 9 positions agree with TRBD2. This CDR3 has 15 residues. The germline V gene encodes CDR1 MNHEY and CDR2 SVGAGI. V lost 0 bases and J lost 4; bases outside the gene matches: 3. CDR3 nucleotides: TGTGCCAGCAGTTACTCGGGACTAGCTGGAGAGACCCAGTACTTC. This gives the protein CASSYSGLAGETQYF.

This clonotype appeared many times. This rearrangement joins TRBV29-1 to TRBJ2-6; no clear D gene. The germline V gene has CDR1 SQVTM and CDR2 ANQGSEA. V shed 3 bases and J shed 0 bases, with 12 bases lying between them. The CDR3 runs 16 residues. This chain's CDR3 is CSVDEGIASGANVLTF. Here the CDR3 DNA reads TGCAGCGTTGATGAAGGGATTGCCTCTGGGGCCAACGTCCTGACTTTC.

This clonotype was counted between two and nine times. DNA of the CDR3: TGCAGCGTTTTGGGACAGGGTATGGATGGCTACACCTTC. This translates into CSVLGQGMDGYTF. V is TRBV29-1 and J is TRBJ1-2, with 9 positions matching TRBD1. Trimming took 5 bases from V and 6 from J; bases not matched to a gene: 7. CDR3 length: 13 residues. Germline assignment: CDR1 SQVTM and CDR2 ANQGSEA.

This clonotype was seen repeatedly, ten times or more. The rearrangement links TRBV2 to TRBJ2-3; 7 bases map to TRBD2. V lost 5 bases and J lost 2; bases outside the gene matches: 4. This CDR3 is built from 14 residues. Per the germline V gene, CDR1 is SNHLY and CDR2 is FYNNEI. CDR3 nucleotide sequence: TGTGCCAGCAGTCGGGGGGTAAACACAGATACGCAGTATTTT. Protein product: CASSRGVNTDTQYF.

Ten or more counts support this clonotype. The chain employs TRBV20-1 and TRBJ2-7; D not certain. Germline CDR1 is DFQATT and CDR2 is SNEGSKA (reference sequence). The CDR3 consists of 11 residues. CDR3 sequence reads: CSARTSYEQYF. In nucleotides, the CDR3 is TGCAGCGCCCGCACATCCTACGAGCAGTACTTC.

This clonotype was observed a few times. This rearrangement joins TRBV20-1 to TRBJ2-7, with TRBD2 identical over 11 bases. The ends lost 6 bases at V and 0 bases at J; junction bases unmatched: 7. The CDR3 loop spans 15 amino acids. The germline CDR1 and CDR2 sequences are DFQATT and SNEGSKA (reference sequence). This CDR3 reads CSALFGLAGSYEQYF. The DNA for the CDR3 is TGCAGTGCCCTTTTCGGACTAGCGGGCTCCTACGAGCAGTACTTC.

This clonotype was seen many times. The chain has TRBV12-3 or TRBV12-4 and TRBJ2-5; possibly TRBD1 for D (6 bases). Trimming shortened V by 8 bases and J by 4 bases, and 20 bases separated the two germline ends. The CDR3 is 15 residues long. Written as DNA, the CDR3 is TGTGCCAGCTCATATCACGGGACAAACGGAGAGACCCAGTACTTC. This sequence encodes CASSYHGTNGETQYF.

About this clonotype itself: The CDR3 does not close with the conserved phenylalanine or tryptophan, likely indicating a read error. V and J are TRBV7-8 and TRBJ2-7; D unresolved. Trimming took 1 base from V and 6 from J, leaving 16 bases between them. The CDR3 length is 15 residues. CDR1 and CDR2 from the germline V gene are SGHVS and FQNEAQ. CDR3 sequence: CASSLGSASLREQYC. Written as DNA, the CDR3 is TGTGCCAGCAGCTTAGGATCTGCGTCCCTCCGCGAGCAGTACTGC.

As to this clonotype: The germline gene is not matched at one end of the junction; a read error may be the cause. The chain combines TRBV15 with TRBJ1-1; D unclear. The CDR3 extends over 14 amino acids. CDR1 is LNHNV, CDR2 YYDKDF, per germline (reference sequence). The CDR3 sequence is CATSSIDSSTEAFF. The CDR3 DNA sequence: TGCGCCACCAGCAGTATAGATTCTAGCACTGAAGCTTTCTTT.

A note on this clonotype: A read error is possible here, since a much larger clone lies one base away. V usage is TRBV30 and J usage is TRBJ1-1; D is undetermined. V was clipped by 1 base and J by 5 bases, with 11 bases between them. Germline V gene data show CDR1 as GTSNPN and CDR2 as SVGIG (reference sequence). CDR3 length: 13 amino acids. CDR3 protein: CAWSAMARTEAFF. The CDR3 nucleotides are TGTGCCTGGAGTGCAATGGCCCGAACTGAAGCTTTCTTT. The entire variable domain, with the rest obtained from reference TRBV30 and TRBJ1-1, is as follows: SQTIHQWPATLVQPVGSPLSLECTVEGTSNPNLYWYRQAAGRGLQLLFYSVGIGQISSEVPQNLSASRPQDRQFILSSKKLLLSDSGFYLCAWSAMARTEAFFGQGTRLTVV.

For this clonotype: This may come from a read error, since a much larger clone is one base off. The chain joins TRBV7-2 to TRBJ2-7; unclear D gene. The V and J ends lost 2 bases and 0 bases respectively, with 8 bases between them. CDR1 SGHTA and CDR2 FQGNSA come from the germline V gene. The CDR3 totals 14 residues. In DNA, the CDR3 is TGTGCCAGCAGCTTACTTCAGCGCTCCTACGAGCAGTACTTC. Encoded protein: CASSLLQRSYEQYF.

The chain combines TRBV7-3 with TRBJ2-5; possible D gene TRBD2, 5 bases. This CDR3 is 14 amino acids long. The germline gives CDR1 SGHTA, CDR2 FQGTGA. V was shortened by 3 bases and J by 5 bases, with 13 bases between the two germline ends. The CDR3 spells CASSLDSAAETQYF. CDR3 DNA: TGTGCCAGCAGCTTGGACTCCGCCGCGGAGACCCAGTACTTC.

At least ten counts were recorded for this clonotype. This sequence joins TRBV27 and TRBJ1-4; 10 bases line up with TRBD1. J gave up 8 bases and V 4 bases, and 10 bases lay outside the gene matches. Germline CDR1 and CDR2: MNHEY and SMNVEV (reference sequence). The CDR3 has 16 amino acids. The CDR3 here is CASSSRWTGGPEKLFF. In DNA form, the CDR3 reads TGTGCCAGCAGTTCACGGTGGACAGGGGGACCCGAAAAACTGTTTTTT.